One sample yielded the 26 T cell receptor beta chains listed below, sequenced in a study of cytomegalovirus exposure and HLA in healthy donors. Use of 60 Vbeta and 13 Jbeta primers characterized the PCR. This table comes from immunoSEQ multiplex PCR, and its TCRdb copy is limited to in-frame clones, with some not included. Of roughly 130,000 clones listed, roughly 72% are singletons. The sample taken for sequencing was PBMCs. The receptors come from a man aged 40-49 years in good health and CMV-seronegative.

The rearrangement links TRBV7-6 to TRBJ2-3; TRBD1 is a possible D gene (5 bases). Trimming stripped 5 bases from V and 2 bases from J, with 17 bases between. Germline CDR1 and CDR2: SGHVS and FNYEAQ. This CDR3 contains 16 residues. In nucleotides, the CDR3 is TGTGCCAGCAGCCCTAGGGCTAGGACATTCACAGATACGCAGTATTTT. Protein: CASSPRARTFTDTQYF.

This clone was counted a single time. The rearrangement joins TRBV5-1 to TRBJ2-6, with TRBD1 matching over 10 bases. CDR1 SGHRS and CDR2 YFSETQ come from the germline V gene. The J segment lost 2 bases and the V segment lost 7 bases, leaving 6 bases of the junction unmatched. The CDR3 runs 16 residues. Written as DNA, the CDR3 is TGCGCCAGCGGGACAGGGGTTCTTCCTGGGGCCAACGTCCTGACTTTC. Residues: CASGTGVLPGANVLTF.

This clone has only a few counts. J is TRBJ2-7 and V is TRBV19; possible D gene TRBD2, 5 bases. The CDR3 sequence is 15 residues long. V was pared by 1 base and J by 0 bases, with 10 bases between. Germline V CDR1 and CDR2: LNHDA, SQIVND (reference sequence). DNA of the CDR3: TGTGCCAGTAGTATAGGGGTCGCGGGCTCCTACGAGCAGTACTTC. Encoded protein: CASSIGVAGSYEQYF.

As for this clone: A read error may account for a junction end that differs from germline. The chain employs TRBV7-9 and TRBJ2-2; D is perhaps TRBD1 (5 bases). In germline, CDR1 is SEHNR, CDR2 FQNEAQ (reference sequence). CDR3 length: 18 residues. CDR3 coding DNA: TGTTCCAGCAGCACGTCCAGGGCGTCAGGGCGGAACACCGGGGAGCTGTTTTTT. Its translation is CSSSTSRASGRNTGELFF.

This rearrangement joins TRBV27 to TRBJ2-5, with 10 bases matching TRBD2. The J call could be wrong; TRBJ2-7 is a better fit for the DNA end. Germline CDR1 and CDR2: MNHEY and SMNVEV (reference sequence). The CDR3 has 13 amino acids. This chain's CDR3 is CATRRLAGDEQYF. For the CDR3, the DNA is TGTGCCACTAGGCGGCTAGCGGGGGACGAGCAGTACTTC.

The rearrangement links TRBV6-1 to TRBJ2-1; 12 positions match TRBD2. This CDR3 contains 16 residues. The germline CDR1 and CDR2 sequences are MNHNS and SASEGT. V dropped 4 bases and J dropped 7; count of bases not matched to a gene: 8. CDR3 region: CASSVRLAGASNEQFF. CDR3 nucleotide sequence: TGTGCCAGCAGTGTCCGACTAGCGGGAGCCAGTAATGAGCAGTTCTTC.

J is TRBJ2-2 and V is TRBV2; 11 bases line up with TRBD1. CDR1 and CDR2 (germline): SNHLY, FYNNEI. This CDR3 comprises 16 residues. The ends lost 10 bases at V and 4 bases at J; junction bases unmatched: 11. The CDR3: CATETSGTGGTGELFF. CDR3 bases: TGTGCCACCGAAACGTCCGGGACAGGGGGCACCGGGGAGCTGTTTTTT.

The table lists this clone with a few counts. V and J are TRBV6-5 and TRBJ2-7, with 8 bases that match TRBD1. CDR3 length: 14 residues. Losses at the gene ends were 0 bases for V and 6 bases for J; bases not matched to a gene: 4. Germline V gives CDR1 MNHEY, CDR2 SVGAGI. CDR3 sequence (DNA): TGTGCCAGCAGTTACTCACAGGGGGTACCCGAGCAGTACTTC. Its translation: CASSYSQGVPEQYF.

This sequence joins TRBV5-1 and TRBJ2-2; perhaps TRBD2 as D (5 bases). CDR3 size: 14 residues. Germline V gene sequence: CDR1 SGHRS, CDR2 YFSETQ. The V end lost 7 bases, the J end lost 2 bases, and 12 bases lay between the germline ends. CDR3 in amino acids: CASDSGRNTGELFF. The CDR3 bases are TGCGCCAGCGATTCGGGAAGAAACACCGGGGAGCTGTTTTTT.

CDR3 protein: CASSPRTSGYEQYF. The CDR3 region has the DNA TGTGCCAGCAGTCCCCGGACTAGCGGCTACGAGCAGTACTTC. The genes are TRBV28 and TRBJ2-7, with TRBD2 matching over 10 bases. The germline gives CDR1 MDHEN, CDR2 SYDVKM. Trimming took 5 bases from V and 3 from J; bases not matched to a gene: 4. The CDR3 is 14 residues long.

The chain recombines TRBV27 with TRBJ2-7, with 8 bases lining up with TRBD2. Germline CDR1 MNHEY, CDR2 SMNVEV (reference sequence). This CDR3 spans 15 amino acids. The J segment lost 0 bases and the V segment lost 6 bases, leaving 7 bases of the junction unmatched. The CDR3 DNA is TGTGCCAGCAGCTCCGTCAGCGGGAGCTCCTACGAGCAGTACTTC. The encoded protein is CASSSVSGSSYEQYF.

The chain has TRBV4-1 and TRBJ2-1, with D possibly matching TRBD2 (5 bases). The CDR3 contains 15 residues. V was shortened by 1 base and J by 5 bases, with 12 bases between the two germline ends. Germline CDR1 and CDR2: MGHRA and YSYEKL. DNA of the CDR3: TGCGCCAGCAGCCAAGTAGGAGCGGAGGACAATGAGCAGTTCTTC. Its protein product is CASSQVGAEDNEQFF.

V gene TRBV13 combines with J gene TRBJ2-3; TRBD2 aligns across 10 bases. The ends lost 3 bases at V and 0 bases at J; junction bases unmatched: 0. The CDR3 extends over 15 amino acids. CDR1 is PRHDT, CDR2 FYEKMQ, per germline (reference sequence). CDR3: CASSFSGGSTDTQYF. In DNA, the CDR3 is TGTGCCAGCAGCTTTAGCGGGGGGAGCACAGATACGCAGTATTTT.

V usage is TRBV6-5 and J usage is TRBJ2-7; a weak D match, TRBD1 (6 bases). CDR3 length equals 14 residues. The V and J ends lost 2 bases and 2 bases respectively, with 10 bases between them. Germline CDR1 and CDR2: MNHEY and SVGAGI. The CDR3 here is CASSYKDSTYEQYF. CDR3 sequence (DNA): TGTGCCAGCAGTTACAAGGACAGTACCTACGAGCAGTACTTC.

The rearrangement uses TRBV13 and TRBJ2-3; TRBD2 matches 9 bases. CDR3 size: 18 residues. The junction had 9 bases not matched to a gene; V was cut back by 2 bases and J by 0 bases. Germline CDR1 is PRHDT and CDR2 is FYEKMQ (reference sequence). The CDR3 DNA is TGTGCCAGCAGCTTAACCAGCGGGGGGTTTTCTAGCACAGATACGCAGTATTTT. Amino acid sequence: CASSLTSGGFSSTDTQYF. Complete variable domain (other parts from reference TRBV13 and TRBJ2-3): AAGVIQSPRHLIKEKRETATLKCYPIPRHDTVYWYQQGPGQDPQFLISFYEKMQSDKGSIPDRFSAQQFSDYHSELNMSSLELGDSALYFCASSLTSGGFSSTDTQYFGPGTRLTVL.

The chain has TRBV2 and TRBJ2-7, with 7 nucleotides matching TRBD2. Germline V gene sequence: CDR1 SNHLY, CDR2 FYNNEI. The length of the CDR3 is 16 residues. The ends lost 7 bases at V and 4 bases at J; junction bases unmatched: 16. The CDR3 bases are TGTGCCAGCACCCCCCCGCCGGTTGGGGAGGGATACGAGCAGTACTTC. Its protein is CASTPPPVGEGYEQYF.

This clone was seen only a few times. The chain combines TRBV4-1 with TRBJ1-1, with 8 bases matching TRBD1. Trimming cost V 4 bases and J 5 bases; bases outside gene matches: 9. The CDR3 spans 15 residues. Germline values: CDR1 MGHRA, CDR2 YSYEKL. The CDR3 nucleotides are TGCGCCAGCAGCCCAAAGGACAGGGCGAGAACTGAAGCTTTCTTT. Translation: CASSPKDRARTEAFF.

As concerns this clone: Compared with germline, one end of the junction differs, possibly owing to a read error. J is TRBJ2-7 and V is TRBV28, with 8 bases aligning to TRBD1. Germline CDR1 is MDHEN and CDR2 is SYDVKM. The CDR3 contains 16 residues. CDR3 DNA sequence: TGTGCCAGCAACTTATCAGGGGGCGGCCTACCGTACGGGCAGTACTTC. Its protein product is CASNLSGGGLPYGQYF.

The gene calls are TRBV19 and TRBJ1-1; 8 bases map to TRBD1. This CDR3 region has 15 residues. Germline CDR1 is LNHDA and CDR2 is SQIVND (reference sequence). V shed 5 bases and J 7 bases; nucleotides not matched to a gene: 12. As DNA, the CDR3 is TGTGCCAGTAGTCCGAAGACAGGGGCCCAGTTTGAAGCTTTCTTT. Translating it yields CASSPKTGAQFEAFF.

The table lists this clone with a few counts. This rearrangement joins TRBV7-9 to TRBJ2-1; 7 bases fit TRBD2. The CDR3 spans 15 residues. Per germline, CDR1 SEHNR and CDR2 FQNEAQ (reference sequence). V dropped 2 bases and J dropped 8; count of bases not matched to a gene: 9. CDR3 protein: CASSLPAAGVDEQFF. The CDR3, as DNA: TGTGCCAGCAGCTTACCCGCCGCGGGAGTGGATGAGCAGTTCTTC.

The chain combines TRBV7-9 with TRBJ2-7; tentative D call: TRBD2 (5 bases). V gave up 3 bases and J gave up 6 bases, with 9 bases separating them. Germline assignment: CDR1 SEHNR and CDR2 FQNEAQ (reference sequence). CDR3 length: 12 residues. The CDR3 loop is CASSFAGGEQYF. CDR3 coding DNA: TGTGCCAGCAGCTTCGCCGGAGGCGAGCAGTACTTC.

This clone was picked up a small number of times. The rearrangement joins TRBV4-3 to TRBJ2-7, with TRBD2 matching over 7 bases. The CDR3 sequence is 15 residues long. Germline V lookup: CDR1 LGHNA, CDR2 YSLEER. Trimming removed 1 base from V and 1 base from J; junction bases left unmatched: 4. The DNA for the CDR3 is TGCGCCAGCAGCCAAGTGGGGGGGACTTCCTACGAGCAGTACTTC. Protein: CASSQVGGTSYEQYF.

The rearrangement uses TRBV5-4 and TRBJ2-2; 11 bases are a match to TRBD2. Losses at the gene ends were 2 bases for V and 8 bases for J; bases not matched to a gene: 8. Germline V gene sequence: CDR1 SGHNT, CDR2 YYREEE (reference sequence). The CDR3 is 16 amino acids. CDR3 protein: CASSFLAGGSGGELFF. The CDR3 nucleotides read TGTGCCAGCAGCTTCCTAGCGGGGGGCTCTGGGGGGGAGCTGTTTTTT. Supplemented by reference TRBV5-4 and TRBJ2-2, the full variable domain reads ETGVTQSPTHLIKTRGQQVTLRCSSQSGHNTVSWYQQALGQGPQFIFQYYREEENGRGNFPPRFSGLQFPNYSSELNVNALELDDSALYLCASSFLAGGSGGELFFGEGSRLTVL.

This clone was picked up a small number of times. The chain uses TRBV27 and TRBJ1-5, with TRBD1 matching over 9 bases. The J segment lost 4 bases and the V segment lost 4 bases, leaving 8 bases of the junction unmatched. CDR3 length equals 16 residues. The germline V gene has CDR1 MNHEY and CDR2 SMNVEV (reference sequence). The CDR3 reads CASSSQQGAGNQPQHF. CDR3 nucleotide sequence: TGTGCCAGCAGTTCACAACAGGGGGCCGGGAATCAGCCCCAGCATTTT.

J is TRBJ2-1 and V is TRBV2; 14 nucleotides align to TRBD2. CDR3 size: 21 residues. With 7 bases clipped from V and 4 bases from J, the junction kept 21 bases outside the gene matches. Germline V CDR1 and CDR2: SNHLY, FYNNEI. CDR3 sequence (DNA): TGTGCCAGCAATGGGCGAACAGGGCCGGGACTAGCGGGGGAGACTTACAATGAGCAGTTCTTC. Protein product: CASNGRTGPGLAGETYNEQFF.

This clone was found a few times. The chain employs TRBV5-1 and TRBJ2-5; no clear D gene. Germline CDR1 and CDR2: SGHRS and YFSETQ. The V end lost 0 bases, the J end lost 3 bases, and 9 bases lay between the germline ends. The CDR3 is 14 residues long. The CDR3 region is CASSLGTDEETQYF. The CDR3 nucleotides are TGCGCCAGCAGCTTGGGAACAGACGAAGAGACCCAGTACTTC.